This T cell receptor (beta chain) was documented in a study of blood T cell repertoires in COVID-19. At the level of the study: Samples taken during acute and convalescent COVID-19 were collected in the United States, Italy and Spain. Sources were T cells, B-cell-depleted T cells, or PBMCs; the material itself was cDNA or gDNA.

Original analysis: Amplification from reference gene primers served as the basis for estimated nucleated cell counts. Profiling relied on immunoSEQ multiplex PCR, and the TCRdb table lists in-frame clones only, not all of them. The V and J calls and clone size were taken over from that table, and D and trimming were inferred from the DNA. Counted here are about 160,000 clones, around 85% occurring once; the ten biggest clones make up about 3.5%. The CDR3 has 13 residues. With 3 bases removed from V and 2 bases from J, the gap between germline ends came to 7 bases. This clonotype was obtained from a human donor with acute or convalescent COVID-19. The donor label of this sample is uncertain. Sequenced material: peripheral blood. The chain recombines TRBV12-3 or TRBV12-4 with TRBJ1-2; D uncertain. This CDR3 is CASSFGLNYGYTF. In DNA form, the CDR3 reads TGTGCCAGCAGTTTCGGTCTGAACTATGGCTACACCTTC.